This T cell receptor beta chain was obtained from a study of blood T cell repertoires in COVID-19. Background on the study: Whether acute or convalescent, the COVID-19 samples came from the United States, Italy and Spain. Sample material is recorded as cDNA or gDNA derived from T cells, B-cell-depleted T cells, or PBMCs.

Under the authors' procedure: Amplified reference gene primers provided the basis for estimating nucleated cell counts. Using immunoSEQ multiplex PCR, the repertoire was profiled, and TCRdb retains in-frame clones only, with some absent. That table furnishes V, J and clone size, whereas the DNA furnished D and trimming. Among about 380,000 clones, 80% to 90% were seen once, and the ten largest hold approximately 1.2%. Between the trimmed V and J ends, which lost 6 bases and 0 bases, there was a span of 11 bases. Per the germline V gene, CDR1 is LNHDA and CDR2 is SQIVND (reference sequence). The CDR3 runs 15 residues.

Sequences were obtained from peripheral blood. The chain links TRBV19 to TRBJ1-4; a possible D gene is TRBD1 (6 bases). The clonotype was recovered from a man in his forties with acute or convalescent COVID-19. The CDR3 nucleotides read TGTGCCAGTAGCCCATACAGGGCAACTAATGAAAAACTGTTTTTT. Amino acid sequence: CASSPYRATNEKLFF.